This T cell receptor beta chain was profiled in a study of long-term antiretroviral therapy in people with HIV. Whole-study results and caveats: Collection spanned 2004 to 2017; ART regimens may be less effective than current ones. Data on ART adherence, viral resistance or therapy changes were unavailable. Control repertoires displayed wider CDR3 length ranges than the HIV repertoires.

V gave up 8 bases and J gave up 2 bases, with 7 bases separating them. CDR1 is MDHEN, CDR2 SYDVKM, per germline. The CDR3 runs to 11 residues. A note on this clone: Its antigen is not identified. In the same sample, other DNA sequences code for this CDR3.

Running of the v3.0 immunoSEQ assay took place at survey level. Data came from immunoSEQ multiplex PCR; TCRdb stores just in-frame clones and leaves some out. The sample lists fewer than 30,000 clones; around 84% were seen once. The material was unsorted PBMCs, obtained 4.4 years after starting antiretroviral therapy. The chain links TRBV28 to TRBJ2-7; D gene unclear. The sequence came from a man in his thirties or forties with HIV. The CDR3 DNA sequence: TGTGCCAGCCGGACCCCCTACGAGCAGTACTTC. Translating it yields CASRTPYEQYF.